A selection of T cell receptor beta chains follows, all from one sample in a study of shared clonotypes between healthy human individuals. Clones were sequenced by immunoSEQ multiplex PCR, and TCRdb holds only the in-frame ones, with some missing. The table lists fewer than 700,000 clones, roughly 95% of them singletons. What was sequenced was naive CD8+ T cells sorted from blood. These receptors all come from a woman aged 25 to 39 in good health. The CDR3 runs from the conserved cysteine through the conserved F or W. The D gene is left open where the match is weak. Not every row has a clone size; where given, it reads once, few, many or a size class.

v_gene,d_gene,j_gene,abundance,CDR3aa,CDR3nt
TRBV5-1,-,TRBJ2-1,-,CASSLRIADEQFF,TGCGCCAGCAGCTTGCGTATCGCCGATGAGCAGTTCTTC
TRBV14,-,TRBJ2-7,-,CASSQDVLARSYEQYF,TGTGCCAGCAGCCAAGATGTGCTAGCGAGGTCCTACGAGCAGTACTTC
TRBV4-1,-,TRBJ2-1,once,CASSQGGPYYNEQFF,TGCGCCAGCAGCCAAGGGGGCCCTTATTACAATGAGCAGTTCTTC
TRBV4-2,-,TRBJ2-3,-,CASSQDWGSEDTDTQYF,TGTGCCAGCAGCCAAGATTGGGGCTCGGAGGACACAGATACGCAGTATTTT
TRBV11-1,TRBD1,TRBJ2-7,-,CASSLAHLGQGFYEQYF,TGTGCCAGCAGCTTAGCCCACCTGGGACAGGGTTTCTACGAGCAGTACTTC
TRBV30,TRBD2,TRBJ2-7,-,CAWSWASGSHEQYF,TGTGCCTGGAGTTGGGCTAGCGGGAGCCACGAGCAGTACTTC
TRBV6-1,-,TRBJ2-7,once,CASSPRGLGATEQYF,TGTGCCAGCAGCCCGAGGGGACTTGGCGCTACCGAGCAGTACTTC
TRBV2,TRBD1,TRBJ2-7,-,CASSPDSGTGTYEQYF,TGTGCCAGCAGTCCTGACTCCGGGACAGGGACCTACGAGCAGTACTTC
TRBV6-4,TRBD2,TRBJ2-3,-,CASSAPLAGVKDTQYF,TGTGCCAGCAGTGCCCCCTTGGCGGGAGTGAAAGATACGCAGTATTTT
TRBV29-1,TRBD2,TRBJ2-7,-,CSVTSGNHLTEQYF,TGCAGCGTTACTAGCGGGAATCACCTCACCGAGCAGTACTTC
TRBV19,-,TRBJ1-1,-,CATLDSQNTEAFF,TGTGCCACCCTTGACAGTCAGAACACTGAAGCTTTCTTT
TRBV18,TRBD1,TRBJ1-5,-,CASSQTGGAYQPQHF,TGTGCCAGCTCACAGACAGGGGGCGCATATCAGCCCCAGCATTTT
TRBV2,TRBD1,TRBJ1-1,-,CASSEAVTGGSAFF,TGTGCCAGCAGTGAAGCGGTCACAGGGGGGTCGGCTTTCTTT
TRBV4-2,-,TRBJ1-5,-,CASSQVLGQFNQPQHF,TGTGCCAGCAGCCAAGTTCTCGGACAATTCAATCAGCCCCAGCATTTT
TRBV30,-,TRBJ2-7,-,CAWSDGRLYEQYF,TGTGCCTGGAGTGACGGCCGGCTCTACGAGCAGTACTTC
TRBV10-3,TRBD1,TRBJ2-7,-,CAISTGAYEQYF,TGTGCCATCAGTACAGGGGCCTACGAGCAGTACTTC
TRBV28,-,TRBJ1-1,once,CASSYDTGGTEAFF,TGTGCCAGCAGTTACGACACAGGAGGGACTGAAGCTTTCTTT
TRBV7-6,-,TRBJ2-3,-,CASSSAQTPGTDTQYF,TGTGCCAGCAGCTCCGCGCAGACACCCGGCACAGATACGCAGTATTTT
TRBV4-2,TRBD1,TRBJ1-1,-,CASSQDLTGKLGAFF,TGTGCCAGCAGCCAAGATCTGACAGGGAAGCTCGGAGCTTTCTTT
TRBV4-1,-,TRBJ1-4,-,CASSQREGANEKLFF,TGCGCCAGCAGCCAAAGGGAGGGGGCTAATGAAAAACTGTTTTTT
TRBV27,TRBD1,TRBJ1-4,-,CASSYLSGTGTEKLFF,TGTGCCAGCAGTTATCTCTCCGGGACAGGGACCGAAAAACTGTTTTTT
TRBV28,-,TRBJ1-2,-,CASSLEGLYLYGYTF,TGTGCCAGCAGTTTAGAAGGGCTGTATCTCTATGGCTACACCTTC
TRBV9,-,TRBJ1-4,-,CASSVGGSTNEKLFF,TGTGCCAGCAGCGTAGGGGGTAGCACTAATGAAAAACTGTTTTTT
TRBV19,-,TRBJ1-2,-,CASSAGGGHGYTF,TGTGCCAGTAGTGCTGGGGGCGGACATGGCTACACCTTC
TRBV15,-,TRBJ2-2,-,CATSRDRGNTGELFF,TGTGCCACCAGCAGAGATCGGGGCAACACCGGGGAGCTGTTTTTT
TRBV11-3,TRBD1,TRBJ2-1,-,CASSLGDRVLYNEQFF,TGTGCCAGCAGCTTAGGCGACAGGGTGCTCTACAATGAGCAGTTCTTC
TRBV27,TRBD1,TRBJ2-5,-,CASGPPGGTKETQYF,TGTGCCAGCGGCCCCCCAGGGGGAACCAAAGAGACCCAGTACTTC
TRBV27,-,TRBJ2-7,-,CASSLSGRGYEQYF,TGTGCCAGCAGTTTAAGTGGCAGGGGTTACGAGCAGTACTTC
TRBV6-1,-,TRBJ2-7,few,CASSEGGDSYEQYF,TGTGCCAGCAGTGAAGGGGGGGACTCCTACGAGCAGTACTTC
TRBV25-1,-,TRBJ2-5,-,CASSELEFEETQYF,TGTGCCAGCAGTGAATTGGAGTTTGAAGAGACCCAGTACTTC
TRBV27,TRBD1,TRBJ1-6,-,CASSAPGQGSSPLHF,TGTGCCAGCAGTGCTCCGGGACAGGGGTCCTCACCCCTCCACTTT
TRBV6-5,TRBD1,TRBJ1-1,-,CASKSPRQGYGEAFF,TGTGCCAGCAAATCCCCGAGACAGGGGTATGGTGAAGCTTTCTTT
TRBV10-1,TRBD1,TRBJ2-1,-,CASSVFQGEANEQFF,TGCGCCAGCAGTGTCTTCCAGGGGGAAGCCAATGAGCAGTTCTTC
TRBV28,-,TRBJ2-7,-,CASRPPFFQLAASTYEQYF,TGTGCCAGCAGACCACCCTTCTTCCAACTAGCAGCGTCGACATACGAGCAGTACTTC
TRBV9,-,TRBJ2-3,-,CASSVAGVLDTQYF,TGTGCCAGCAGCGTAGCTGGGGTACTAGATACGCAGTATTTT
TRBV15,-,TRBJ2-7,-,CATSTQPPGEQYF,TGTGCCACCAGCACTCAGCCGCCAGGCGAGCAGTACTTC
TRBV5-4,TRBD1,TRBJ2-1,-,CASSGPGTGIGNEQFF,TGTGCCAGCAGCGGACCGGGGACAGGGATTGGTAATGAGCAGTTCTTC
TRBV6-5,-,TRBJ2-1,-,CASSMSQYNEQFF,TGTGCCAGCAGTATGAGTCAGTACAATGAGCAGTTCTTC
TRBV9,-,TRBJ1-1,-,CASRGAMNTEAFF,TGTGCCAGCAGAGGGGCAATGAACACTGAAGCTTTCTTT
TRBV28,-,TRBJ2-6,-,CASGRLPSGANVLTF,TGTGCCAGCGGGAGGCTGCCCTCTGGGGCCAACGTCCTGACTTTC
TRBV28,-,TRBJ2-7,-,CASSLSGTYEQYF,TGTGCCAGCAGTTTATCGGGCACCTACGAGCAGTACTTC
TRBV27,-,TRBJ2-5,-,CASSSYRAQETQYF,TGTGCCAGCAGTTCATACAGGGCTCAAGAGACCCAGTACTTC
TRBV5-4,TRBD1,TRBJ1-4,-,CASSLDGVTGVEKLFF,TGTGCCAGCAGCTTGGATGGGGTGACAGGGGTCGAAAAACTGTTTTTT
TRBV27,-,TRBJ2-5,-,CASSSGRDQETQYF,TGTGCCAGCAGTTCGGGCCGGGACCAAGAGACCCAGTACTTC
TRBV13,-,TRBJ2-2,-,CASSLGLGVTGELFF,TGTGCCAGCAGCTTAGGCTTAGGGGTTACCGGGGAGCTGTTTTTT
TRBV6-6,-,TRBJ2-7,-,CASSISGPYEQYF,TGTGCCAGCAGTATTAGCGGACCCTACGAGCAGTACTTC
TRBV11-2,-,TRBJ2-2,-,CASSEITGPLDTGELFF,TGTGCCAGCAGCGAGATAACAGGGCCTTTGGACACCGGGGAGCTGTTTTTT
TRBV6-4,TRBD1,TRBJ2-1,-,CASSDTTGGNEQFF,TGTGCCAGCAGTGACACAACAGGGGGCAATGAGCAGTTCTTC
TRBV5-6,-,TRBJ1-2,-,CASSLGNLPLGYGYTF,TGTGCCAGCAGCCTCGGTAACCTTCCTTTAGGTTATGGCTACACCTTC